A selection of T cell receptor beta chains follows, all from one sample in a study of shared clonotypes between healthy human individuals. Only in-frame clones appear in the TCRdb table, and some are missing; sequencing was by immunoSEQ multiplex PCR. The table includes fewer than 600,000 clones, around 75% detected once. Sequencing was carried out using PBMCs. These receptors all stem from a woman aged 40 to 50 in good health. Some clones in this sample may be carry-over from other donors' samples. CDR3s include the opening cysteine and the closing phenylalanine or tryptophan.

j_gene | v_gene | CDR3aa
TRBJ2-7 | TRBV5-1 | CASSDRQGYEQYF
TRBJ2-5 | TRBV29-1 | CSVGHEPQETQYF
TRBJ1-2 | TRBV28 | CASREGQGAEGYTF
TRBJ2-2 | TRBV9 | CACSVGLALNTGELFF
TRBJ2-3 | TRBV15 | CATSRDGAEDYTDTQYF
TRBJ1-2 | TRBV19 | CASSIPIFGQSNYGYTF
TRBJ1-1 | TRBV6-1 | CASSPRDLNTEAFF
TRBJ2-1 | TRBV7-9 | CASRQGLLYEAEQFF
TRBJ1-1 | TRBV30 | CAWSGGVWVNTEAFF
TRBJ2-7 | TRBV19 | CASSPRTVGEQYF
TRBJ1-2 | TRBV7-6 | CASSLDPRGNYGYTF
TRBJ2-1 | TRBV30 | CAWSVGTSSAGISYNEQFF
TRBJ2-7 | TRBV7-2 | CASSLAGGGSGRYF
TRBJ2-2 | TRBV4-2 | CASSPDLGSGELFF
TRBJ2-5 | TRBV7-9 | CASSLRTSGRTQETQYF
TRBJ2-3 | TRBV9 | CASSVGSGLDTQYF
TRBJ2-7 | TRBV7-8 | CASSVDRDTHYEQYF
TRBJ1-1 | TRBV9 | CASSRQGGEAFF
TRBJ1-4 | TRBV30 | CAWSSGGNEKLFF
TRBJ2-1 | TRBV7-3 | CASSYGQGTNEQFF
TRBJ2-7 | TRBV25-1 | CASRQVYEQYF
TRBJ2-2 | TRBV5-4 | CASNSGGRDNTGELFF
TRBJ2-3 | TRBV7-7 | CASSLEREDTQYF
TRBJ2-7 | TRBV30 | CAWSTQAYEQYF
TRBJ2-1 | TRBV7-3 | CASSLGLAGDEQFF
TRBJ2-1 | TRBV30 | CAWSVTSLYNEQFF
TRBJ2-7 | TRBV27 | CASSPSGRHYEQYF
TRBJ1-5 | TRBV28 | CASRIQGAQGQPQHF
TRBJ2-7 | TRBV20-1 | CSAVRDHEQYF
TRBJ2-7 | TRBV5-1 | CASSWDRGTYEQYF
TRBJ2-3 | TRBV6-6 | CASTNGGSADTQYF
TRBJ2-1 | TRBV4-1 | CASSQVYGFVNEQFF
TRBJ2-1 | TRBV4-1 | CASSQTRDLTYNEQFF
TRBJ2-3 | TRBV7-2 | CASSPSVVNLQSTQYF
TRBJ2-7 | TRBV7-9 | CASSLTGRTAYEQYF
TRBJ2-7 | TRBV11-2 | CASSLDGVVYEQYF
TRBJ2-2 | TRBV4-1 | CASSQGGLAGVGTGELFF
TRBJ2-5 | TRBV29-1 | CSVGGTGGSKTQYF
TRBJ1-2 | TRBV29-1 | CSVDGTGGNGYTF
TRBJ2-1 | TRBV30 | CAWREFDEQFF
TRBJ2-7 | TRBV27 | CASSRGTTYEQYF
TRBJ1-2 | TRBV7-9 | CASSPEGDYGYTF